This entry lists 11 T cell receptor beta chains sequenced from one sample in a study of STAT5B mutations in CD4+ large granular lymphocyte leukemia. Only in-frame clones appear in the TCRdb table, and some are missing; sequencing was by immunoSEQ multiplex PCR. The profile shows around 43,000 clones, approximately 86% of them singletons. Sequencing was performed on CD4+ T cells from blood buffy coats. All receptors come from a human donor in good health.

V gene TRBV18 combines with J gene TRBJ1-4; TRBD1 agrees at 9 bases. CDR3 length: 13 amino acids. V dropped 4 bases and J dropped 6; count of bases not matched to a gene: 0. Looked up from germline, CDR1 is KGHSH and CDR2 is LQKENI. Here the CDR3 reads CASSRTGDEKLFF. In DNA form, the CDR3 reads TGTGCCAGCTCACGGACAGGGGATGAAAAACTGTTTTTT.

The chain has TRBV15 and TRBJ2-4; D may be TRBD2 (5 bases). There are 17 residues in the CDR3. Germline values: CDR1 LNHNV, CDR2 YYDKDF (reference sequence). The V gene lost 0 bases and the J gene lost 3 bases, with 15 bases spanning the gap. The CDR3 loop is CATSRDRGSGVKNIQYF. The CDR3 nucleotides read TGTGCCACCAGCAGAGATCGGGGAAGTGGGGTCAAAAACATTCAGTACTTC.

V usage is TRBV20-1 and J usage is TRBJ2-3, with no clear D. The CDR3 is 10 amino acids. Trimming took 3 bases from V and 6 from J, leaving 4 bases between them. The germline gives CDR1 DFQATT, CDR2 SNEGSKA (reference sequence). CDR3 sequence (DNA): TGCAGTGCTAGCGGGGATACGCAGTATTTT. Protein: CSASGDTQYF.

V usage is TRBV28 and J usage is TRBJ2-1; 11 bases map to TRBD2. The length of the CDR3 is 14 residues. CDR1 MDHEN and CDR2 SYDVKM come from the germline V gene. The V and J ends lost 7 bases and 6 bases, in that order; junction bases with no gene match: 5. This CDR3 is CASTGLAGVNEQFF. The DNA of the CDR3 is TGTGCCAGCACCGGACTAGCGGGCGTCAATGAGCAGTTCTTC.

V usage is TRBV25-1 and J usage is TRBJ2-7; D may be TRBD1 (5 bases). The V gene's germline CDR1 is MGHDK and CDR2 SYGVNS. V shed 7 bases and J shed 4 bases, with 8 bases lying between them. This CDR3 region has 11 residues. The CDR3 bases are TGTGCCAGCAAGGGGATATACGAGCAGTACTTC. It specifies CASKGIYEQYF.

The chain has TRBV7-3 and TRBJ2-3; TRBD2 matches 10 bases. The CDR3 has 15 amino acids. From germline, CDR1 is SGHTA and CDR2 FQGTGA. The junction had 1 base not matched to a gene; V was cut back by 1 base and J by 3 bases. Here the CDR3 DNA reads TGTGCCAGCAGCTTAAGTAGCGGGAGGACAGATACGCAGTATTTT. The encoded protein is CASSLSSGRTDTQYF.

About this clone itself: The missing conserved phenylalanine or tryptophan at the end of this CDR3 makes a read error likely. The DNA is left out, because the CDR3 cannot be placed on it with certainty; the CDR3 is given as TCRdb lists it. The J gene is TRBJ2-7, the V gene TRBV9; the D segment call TRBD2 is taken from the table without a DNA check. Germline CDR1 reads SGDLS; CDR2 reads YYNGEE. Both ends counted, the CDR3 spans 12 residues. The CDR3 sequence is CASSVVRTSVTS.

The chain joins TRBV7-8 to TRBJ1-4; maybe TRBD1 (5 bases). The CDR3 covers 15 residues. V was cut by 6 bases and J by 4 bases, with 15 bases left in between. Per the germline V gene, CDR1 is SGHVS and CDR2 is FQNEAQ. For the CDR3, the DNA is TGTGCCAGCAGTCCCCCGATGGGGCGTAATGAAAAACTGTTTTTT. Encoded protein: CASSPPMGRNEKLFF.

This rearrangement joins TRBV5-1 to TRBJ2-2; D possibly corresponds to TRBD1 (5 bases). Looked up from germline, CDR1 is SGHRS and CDR2 is YFSETQ. V lost 6 bases, J lost 5 bases, and 14 bases lay in between. This CDR3 spans 14 amino acids. CDR3 DNA sequence: TGCGCCAGCAACCTAGACCAGGGAACCGGGGAGCTGTTTTTT. It codes for CASNLDQGTGELFF.

This clone came up once. The chain is built from TRBV30 and TRBJ1-3; D call uncertain. CDR1 is GTSNPN, CDR2 SVGIG, per germline (reference sequence). CDR3 length: 14 residues. The ends were cut back, 2 bases at V and 2 bases at J, with 10 bases in the middle. The CDR3 DNA follows: TGTGCCTGGAGTTGGGAATCGACTGGAAACACCATATATTTT. Amino acids: CAWSWESTGNTIYF.

The CDR3 is CASARPGTENTGELFF. For the CDR3, the DNA is TGTGCCAGTGCCCGACCAGGGACAGAGAACACCGGGGAGCTGTTTTTT. The chain employs TRBV19 and TRBJ2-2; 7 bases fit TRBD1. The junction had 10 bases not matched to a gene; V was cut back by 8 bases and J by 1 base. The CDR3 covers 16 residues. Germline V gene lookup returns CDR1 LNHDA and CDR2 SQIVND (reference sequence).